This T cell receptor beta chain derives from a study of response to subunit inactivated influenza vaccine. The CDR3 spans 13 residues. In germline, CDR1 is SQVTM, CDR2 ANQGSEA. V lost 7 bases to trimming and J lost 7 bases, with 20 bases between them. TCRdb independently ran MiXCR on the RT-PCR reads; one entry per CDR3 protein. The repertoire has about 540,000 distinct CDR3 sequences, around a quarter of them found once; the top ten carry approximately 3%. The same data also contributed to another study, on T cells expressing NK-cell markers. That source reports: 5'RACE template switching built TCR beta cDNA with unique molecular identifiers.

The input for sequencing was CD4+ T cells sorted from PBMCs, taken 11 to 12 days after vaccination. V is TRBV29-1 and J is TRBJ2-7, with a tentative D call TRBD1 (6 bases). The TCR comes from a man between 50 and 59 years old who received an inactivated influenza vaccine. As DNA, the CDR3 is TGCAGCGCCGGATCAACAGGGCGGAGAGAGCAGTACTTC. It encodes CSAGSTGRREQYF.